These 19 T cell receptor beta chains came from one sample sequenced in a study of cytomegalovirus exposure and HLA in healthy donors. With 60 Vbeta and 13 Jbeta primers, the PCR was carried out. Sequenced by immunoSEQ multiplex PCR; TCRdb stores in-frame clones only, minus some. The table shows approximately 74,000 clones, with around 80% occurring only once. Sequences were obtained from PBMCs. These receptors were collected from a man aged 40-49 years in good health and CMV-seronegative.

CDR3 sequence (DNA): TGTGCCAGCAGCTTAGCTAAACCGACCTACAATGAGCAGTTCTTC. Its translation is CASSLAKPTYNEQFF. The chain carries TRBV11-2 and TRBJ2-1; D gene uncertain. V shed 1 base and J shed 2 bases, with 9 bases lying between them. Germline values: CDR1 SGHAT, CDR2 FQNNGV. The length of the CDR3 is 15 residues.

A word on this clone: Other DNA sequences in this sample translate to the same CDR3. The chain couples TRBV19 to TRBJ2-1, with 15 bases aligning to TRBD2. The CDR3 extends over 20 amino acids. Looked up from germline, CDR1 is LNHDA and CDR2 is SQIVND (reference sequence). J lost 0 bases, V lost 7 bases, and 13 bases had no gene match. This CDR3 is CASTPGLAGGGRDSYNEQFF. CDR3 bases: TGTGCCAGTACTCCCGGACTAGCGGGAGGGGGGCGGGACTCCTACAATGAGCAGTTCTTC.

This chain's CDR3 is CASSLAGLRYEQYF. CDR3 nucleotides: TGTGCCAGCAGTTTGGCGGGACTTCGATACGAGCAGTACTTC. V and J are TRBV28 and TRBJ2-7, with D maybe TRBD2 (6 bases). Germline CDR1 is MDHEN and CDR2 is SYDVKM. The CDR3 runs to 14 residues. V lost 3 bases, J lost 4 bases, and 13 bases lay in between.

V gene TRBV7-2 combines with J gene TRBJ2-3; D might be TRBD1 (6 bases). The CDR3 loop spans 15 amino acids. Trimming took off 4 bases at V and 1 base at J, with 12 bases between the two ends. Germline loops: CDR1 SGHTA, CDR2 FQGNSA. This chain's CDR3 is CASSSQGRRTDTQYF. Written as DNA, the CDR3 is TGTGCCAGCAGCTCCCAGGGGCGGCGCACAGATACGCAGTATTTT.

This chain connects TRBV7-6 to TRBJ2-3; 7 bases match TRBD2. V was clipped by 9 bases and J by 0 bases; unmatched bases: 3. CDR1 SGHVS and CDR2 FNYEAQ come from the germline V gene. The CDR3 spans 13 residues. The CDR3 region is CASAGVSTDTQYF. As DNA, the CDR3 is TGTGCCAGTGCGGGGGTTAGCACAGATACGCAGTATTTT.

The V gene is TRBV2, the J gene TRBJ2-5, with 9 bases matching TRBD1. Trimming took 6 bases from V and 4 from J; bases not matched to a gene: 0. CDR3 length: 12 residues. Germline V gene lookup returns CDR1 SNHLY and CDR2 FYNNEI. CDR3 region: CASRTGGETQYF. CDR3 coding DNA: TGTGCCAGCAGGACAGGGGGAGAGACCCAGTACTTC.

The chain couples TRBV7-9 to TRBJ1-1; D ambiguous. CDR1 is SEHNR, CDR2 FQNEAQ, per germline (reference sequence). The CDR3 covers 14 residues. Trimming took 3 bases from V and 3 from J, leaving 11 bases between them. This CDR3 is CASSFPGVHTEAFF. Written as DNA, the CDR3 is TGTGCCAGCAGCTTTCCCGGGGTACACACTGAAGCTTTCTTT.

The chain couples TRBV12-5 to TRBJ2-5, with D possibly being TRBD2 (5 bases). The CDR3 extends over 13 amino acids. The V gene's germline CDR1 is LGHNT and CDR2 FRNRAP. The germline V and J ends were trimmed by 5 bases and 4 bases, with 11 bases remaining between them. The CDR3 loop is CASGPGSGETQYF. CDR3 nucleotide sequence: TGTGCTAGTGGTCCCGGAAGCGGAGAGACCCAGTACTTC.

V is TRBV5-6 and J is TRBJ2-7; 8 bases are a match to TRBD1. With V trimmed by 0 bases and J by 3 bases, 5 bases remained unmatched. From germline, CDR1 is SGHDT and CDR2 YYEEEE. This CDR3 region has 15 residues. CDR3 sequence (DNA): TGTGCCAGCAGCTTGGTGGACAGGGTCTTCTACGAGCAGTACTTC. Amino acids: CASSLVDRVFYEQYF.

This chain connects TRBV2 to TRBJ1-3; D might be TRBD1 (6 bases). The length of the CDR3 is 15 residues. The V and J ends lost 1 base and 4 bases respectively, with 11 bases between them. CDR1 is SNHLY, CDR2 FYNNEI, per germline. CDR3 residues: CASSEGGQAGNTIYF. CDR3 bases: TGTGCCAGCAGTGAAGGGGGGCAGGCCGGAAACACCATATATTTT.

This clone was counted a few times. The CDR3 region is CASSRWDRRGEKLFF. The CDR3 nucleotides read TGCGCCAGCAGCCGGTGGGACAGGCGGGGAGAAAAACTGTTTTTT. The chain combines TRBV5-1 with TRBJ1-4, with 8 bases aligning to TRBD1. This CDR3 region has 15 residues. With V trimmed by 4 bases and J by 8 bases, 10 bases remained unmatched. Germline CDR1 reads SGHRS; CDR2 reads YFSETQ.

The chain carries TRBV7-7 and TRBJ2-3, with 7 bases lining up with TRBD1. The CDR3 has 15 amino acids. Germline trimming cut 5 bases from V and 0 bases from J; bases unmatched to any gene: 5. CDR1 and CDR2 (germline): SSHAT, FNYEAQ (reference sequence). The CDR3 nucleotides read TGTGCCAGCAGCAAGACAGGGTCTAGCACAGATACGCAGTATTTT. It is translated as CASSKTGSSTDTQYF.

The CDR3 spells CASSSNSQGKVTEAFF. CDR3 nucleotide sequence: TGCGCCAGCAGCTCGAACTCTCAGGGGAAGGTCACTGAAGCTTTCTTT. V and J are TRBV5-1 and TRBJ1-1; weak D call: TRBD1 (6 bases). Germline lookup yields CDR1 SGHRS and CDR2 YFSETQ. This CDR3 has 16 amino acids. V lost 3 bases to trimming and J lost 4 bases, with 19 bases between them. The full variable domain, completed using reference TRBV5-1 and TRBJ1-1, is KAGVTQTPRYLIKTRGQQVTLSCSPISGHRSVSWYQQTPGQGLQFLFEYFSETQRNKGNFPGRFSGRQFSNSRSEMNVSTLELGDSALYLCASSSNSQGKVTEAFFGQGTRLTVV.

The chain combines TRBV11-3 with TRBJ1-1; D is uncertain. CDR3 length equals 13 residues. V lost 5 bases to trimming and J lost 5 bases, with 12 bases between them. Germline assignment: CDR1 SGHNT and CDR2 YENEEA. DNA of the CDR3: TGTGCCAGCAGCCCGAGGGCGGAAACTGAAGCTTTCTTT. Its protein is CASSPRAETEAFF.

The chain couples TRBV7-3 to TRBJ2-5, with a possible D match to TRBD2 (6 bases). CDR1 and CDR2 from the germline V gene are SGHTA and FQGTGA. The germline V and J ends were trimmed by 1 base and 4 bases, with 16 bases remaining between them. This CDR3 contains 16 residues. The CDR3 protein is CASSLMGQGGSETQYF. In nucleotides, the CDR3 is TGTGCCAGCAGCTTAATGGGTCAGGGAGGATCAGAGACCCAGTACTTC.

The V and J genes are TRBV6-5 and TRBJ2-1; 10 bases are a match to TRBD1. The germline CDR1 and CDR2 sequences are MNHEY and SVGAGI. This CDR3 has 13 amino acids. V dropped 6 bases and J dropped 5; count of bases not matched to a gene: 1. The CDR3 reads CASRGQGNNEQFF. The CDR3 nucleotides are TGTGCCAGCAGGGGACAGGGGAACAATGAGCAGTTCTTC.

The chain joins TRBV27 to TRBJ2-7, with 8 bases matching TRBD1. V dropped 5 bases and J dropped 3; count of bases not matched to a gene: 9. Per the germline V gene, CDR1 is MNHEY and CDR2 is SMNVEV (reference sequence). The CDR3 loop spans 15 amino acids. Written as DNA, the CDR3 is TGTGCCAGCAGTCCCGTCCCCACAGGGGGCTACGAGCAGTACTTC. Translating gives CASSPVPTGGYEQYF.

This rearrangement joins TRBV30 to TRBJ1-4, with D maybe TRBD1 (6 bases). Germline V gene lookup returns CDR1 GTSNPN and CDR2 SVGIG (reference sequence). V was shortened by 4 bases and J by 4 bases, with 13 bases between the two germline ends. There are 14 residues in the CDR3. Here the CDR3 DNA reads TGTGCCTGGACGCAGGGGCGGCATAATGAAAAACTGTTTTTT. Amino acid sequence: CAWTQGRHNEKLFF.

This sequence joins TRBV9 and TRBJ2-3; possibly TRBD1 for D (6 bases). The CDR3 is 14 residues long. The V end lost 0 bases, the J end lost 3 bases, and 8 bases lay between the germline ends. The germline V gene encodes CDR1 SGDLS and CDR2 YYNGEE. The DNA of the CDR3 is TGTGCCAGCAGCGTAGCACAGGGAACAGATACGCAGTATTTT. Translating gives CASSVAQGTDTQYF.